This entry lists 21 T cell receptor beta chains sequenced from one sample in a study of blood T cells in healthy people across ages. Combining a sample-barcoded 5' primer with a J-beta primer mix, a second PCR ran for about 7 to 11 cycles. TCRdb ran MiXCR on the 5' RACE reads and lists one entry per CDR3 protein. The profile shows some 1,500,000 distinct CDR3 sequences, approximately 43% of them singletons. The sequenced sample was blood. The receptors derive from a woman between 18 and 30 years old in good health.

The genes are TRBV24-1 and TRBJ1-5, with a weak D call TRBD1 (6 bases). Per germline, CDR1 KGHDR and CDR2 SFDVKD. The germline V and J ends were trimmed by 2 bases and 4 bases, with 17 bases remaining between them. The CDR3 is made up of 17 amino acids. In DNA, the CDR3 is TGTGCCACCAGTGATTGGAGACCGGGACAACGAAATCAGCCCCAGCATTTT. Its translation is CATSDWRPGQRNQPQHF.

This clonotype has a handful of counts. At one of its ends the junction is not consistent with the germline gene, which may arise from a read error. The chain carries TRBV3-1 and TRBJ2-7; 12 bases map to TRBD2. This CDR3 comprises 15 residues. The germline gives CDR1 LGHDT, CDR2 YNNKEL (reference sequence). Here the CDR3 reads CASSQLAGGFYEQYF. CDR3 coding DNA: TGCGCCAGCAGCCAACTAGCGGGGGGTTTCTACGAGCAGTACTTC.

CDR3 nucleotides: TGTGCCAGCAGCTCGGACACGCGGAACACCGGGGAGCTGTTTTTT. It codes for CASSSDTRNTGELFF. The chain employs TRBV7-2 and TRBJ2-2, with D perhaps matching TRBD1 (5 bases). The ends were cut back, 4 bases at V and 1 base at J, with 10 bases in the middle. The CDR3 is 15 amino acids. Germline V gene lookup returns CDR1 SGHTA and CDR2 FQGNSA. Filled out from reference TRBV7-2 and TRBJ2-2, the complete variable domain reads GAGVSQSPSNKVTEKGKDVELRCDPISGHTALYWYRQSLGQGLEFLIYFQGNSAPDKSGLPSDRFSAERTGGSVSTLTIQRTQQEDSAVYLCASSSDTRNTGELFFGEGSRLTVL.

The chain employs TRBV7-9 and TRBJ2-1, with D possibly matching TRBD2 (6 bases). The CDR3 totals 13 residues. CDR1 SEHNR and CDR2 FQNEAQ come from the germline V gene (reference sequence). V lost 4 bases and J lost 13, with 17 bases in between. CDR3 protein: CASSYPGEETQFF. The CDR3 region has the DNA TGTGCCAGCAGCTACCCGGGGGAAGAGACCCAGTTCTTC.

V gene TRBV29-1 combines with J gene TRBJ2-3; D could derive from TRBD1 or TRBD2 (5 bases each). This CDR3 has 12 amino acids. V was shortened by 7 bases and J by 5 bases, with 13 bases between the two germline ends. Per the germline V gene, CDR1 is SQVTM and CDR2 is ANQGSEA. The CDR3 here is CSARGAIDTQYF. In DNA form, the CDR3 reads TGCAGCGCAAGAGGGGCGATAGATACGCAGTATTTT.

The genes are TRBV5-1 and TRBJ2-1; 9 bases are shared with TRBD2. The trim removed 0 bases at V and 0 bases at J, leaving 7 bases unmatched. The CDR3 spans 18 residues. The V gene's germline CDR1 is SGHRS and CDR2 YFSETQ. CDR3 coding DNA: TGCGCCAGCAGCTTGGTTCTAGCGGGACGGGGCTCCTACAATGAGCAGTTCTTC. Amino acids: CASSLVLAGRGSYNEQFF.

The chain links TRBV20-1 to TRBJ2-3; 8 bases line up with TRBD2. Losses at the gene ends were 2 bases for V and 6 bases for J; bases not matched to a gene: 10. Germline CDR1 and CDR2: DFQATT and SNEGSKA (reference sequence). The CDR3 has 15 residues. The CDR3 sequence: CSARTGLAGRDTQYF. The CDR3 region has the DNA TGCAGTGCTAGAACAGGCCTAGCGGGCCGCGATACGCAGTATTTT.

The chain couples TRBV21-1 to TRBJ1-2; TRBD1, the table's D call, lacks a check against the DNA. TRBV21-1 is termed a pseudogene. The CDR3 consists of 17 residues. The DNA for the CDR3 is TGTGCCAGCATTGGGATCCGTGGGACAGGGCTTGACTATGGCTACACCTTC. The encoded protein is CASIGIRGTGLDYGYTF.

This chain joins TRBV20-1 and TRBJ2-1; the D gene is possibly TRBD2 (5 bases). CDR1 is DFQATT, CDR2 SNEGSKA, per germline (reference sequence). This CDR3 has 12 residues. With 6 bases removed from V and 6 bases from J, the gap between germline ends came to 12 bases. Here the CDR3 reads CSANRDLNEQFF. DNA of the CDR3: TGCAGTGCCAACCGGGATCTCAATGAGCAGTTCTTC.

Here the CDR3 DNA reads TGCGCCAGCAGCCAACGCCTTCGGGGGAGTCCGGACGAGCAGTACTTC. It specifies CASSQRLRGSPDEQYF. The genes are TRBV4-3 and TRBJ2-7; tentative D call: TRBD2 (6 bases). Trimming cost V 2 bases and J 5 bases, with 19 bases left between them. Germline V lookup: CDR1 LGHNA, CDR2 YSLEER. The CDR3 consists of 16 residues.

Comment on this clonotype: A much bigger clone sits one base away, suggesting this may be a read error. The chain links TRBV7-2 to TRBJ2-1; D gene uncertain. Germline V gene lookup returns CDR1 SGHTA and CDR2 FQGNSA. This CDR3 spans 13 amino acids. V lost 3 bases to trimming and J lost 13 bases, with 16 bases between them. DNA of the CDR3: TGTGCCAGCAGCTTCGAGATTTCGGAGACCCAGTTCTTC. This translates into CASSFEISETQFF.

In the case of this clonotype: Given a much more abundant clone one base away, this may be a read error. The rearrangement links TRBV20-1 to TRBJ2-3; a possible D gene is TRBD1 (5 bases). CDR3 size: 13 residues. The germline V gene encodes CDR1 DFQATT and CDR2 SNEGSKA (reference sequence). CDR3 sequence: CSVRSPSGDTQYF. The CDR3 DNA is TGCAGTGTTAGATCTCCATCAGGGGATACGCAGTATTTT.

J is TRBJ2-7 and V is TRBV12-3 or TRBV12-4; no reliable D call. With 5 bases removed from V and 10 bases from J, the gap between germline ends came to 9 bases. The CDR3 totals 10 residues. The CDR3 spells CASSPPSQYF. CDR3 DNA sequence: TGTGCCAGCAGTCCACCCAGCCAGTACTTC.

This sequence joins TRBV12-3 or TRBV12-4 and TRBJ2-5; a weak D match, TRBD1 (6 bases). V was pared by 1 base and J by 2 bases, with 17 bases between. The CDR3 extends over 17 amino acids. The CDR3 bases are TGTGCCAGCAGTTTAGTCGCTAAGGGGGAACTTCAAGAGACCCAGTACTTC. Translating it yields CASSLVAKGELQETQYF.

The chain recombines TRBV28 with TRBJ1-2; the D gene is possibly TRBD1 (6 bases). The ends were cut back, 6 bases at V and 8 bases at J, with 16 bases in the middle. The CDR3 runs 13 residues. CDR1 MDHEN and CDR2 SYDVKM come from the germline V gene. CDR3 sequence (DNA): TGTGCCAGCAGGACAGGTGGGGCTGAGGGCTACACCTTC. This encodes CASRTGGAEGYTF.

This clonotype has more than one count but fewer than ten. The gene calls are TRBV9 and TRBJ2-5; either TRBD1 or TRBD2 may supply D (5 bases each). V lost 0 bases and J 11 bases, leaving 14 bases between the germline ends. The germline V gene encodes CDR1 SGDLS and CDR2 YYNGEE. This CDR3 has 13 residues. Here the CDR3 reads CASSVDGANEQYF. CDR3 DNA sequence: TGTGCCAGCAGCGTAGACGGGGCTAATGAGCAGTACTTC.

The rearrangement joins TRBV27 to TRBJ2-2; TRBD1 might be the D (5 bases). Trimming took 4 bases from V and 1 from J, leaving 7 bases between them. CDR3 length equals 14 residues. From germline, CDR1 is MNHEY and CDR2 SMNVEV (reference sequence). The CDR3 sequence is CASSWGQNTGELFF. Written as DNA, the CDR3 is TGTGCCAGCAGTTGGGGCCAGAACACCGGGGAGCTGTTTTTT.

The gene calls are TRBV4-3 and TRBJ2-3, with 8 bases aligning to TRBD2. The CDR3 consists of 15 residues. V trimming: 2 bases; J trimming: 0 bases; junction bases outside the gene matches: 1. Germline V gene data show CDR1 as LGHNA and CDR2 as YSLEER. The CDR3 protein is CASSQKRESTDTQYF. In DNA, the CDR3 is TGCGCCAGCAGCCAAAAGCGGGAGAGCACAGATACGCAGTATTTT.

The rearrangement joins TRBV29-1 to TRBJ1-1; no reliable D call. CDR3 length equals 12 residues. The germline CDR1 and CDR2 sequences are SQVTM and ANQGSEA. V dropped 1 base and J dropped 4 bases, with 7 bases sitting between them. As DNA, the CDR3 is TGCAGCGTTGAAGGGTGGGTCACTGAAGCTTTCTTT. Translated, it gives CSVEGWVTEAFF.

The chain links TRBV7-2 to TRBJ1-5; TRBD1 might be the D (5 bases). This CDR3 spans 15 amino acids. The germline gives CDR1 SGHTA, CDR2 FQGNSA. The V end lost 1 base, the J end lost 2 bases, and 9 bases lay between the germline ends. The CDR3 nucleotides read TGTGCCAGCAGCTTAGAAAGAGGGGGCAATCAGCCCCAGCATTTT. The encoded protein is CASSLERGGNQPQHF.

With respect to this clonotype: This sequence may be a read error, since a much larger clone differs from it by one base. The chain has TRBV12-3 or TRBV12-4 and TRBJ1-1, with D uncertain. The CDR3 contains 16 residues. V lost 4 bases to trimming and J lost 3 bases, with 18 bases between them. In DNA form, the CDR3 reads TGTGCCAGCAGTTGGGCCCAATCTGAAGCGGACACTGAAGCTTTCTTT. This codes for CASSWAQSEADTEAFF.